These 28 T cell receptor beta chains came from one sample sequenced in a study of blood T cell repertoires in COVID-19. Sequenced by immunoSEQ multiplex PCR; TCRdb stores in-frame clones only, minus some. The data show 65,000 to 90,000 clones, with 90% to 95% seen just once and 5.8% held by the top ten. The specimen sequenced was peripheral blood. These receptors came from a human donor in a cohort sampled during active COVID-19.

The chain has TRBV6-5 and TRBJ1-2, with no clear D. Looked up from germline, CDR1 is MNHEY and CDR2 is SVGAGI. The CDR3 has 15 amino acids. Trimming cost V 5 bases and J 3 bases, with 16 bases left between them. CDR3 in DNA: TGTGCCAGCAGTCCGAGAGACAATGCCTACTATGGCTACACCTTC. It specifies CASSPRDNAYYGYTF.

The chain has TRBV7-2 and TRBJ1-1, with 7 bases matching TRBD1. V shed 6 bases and J 1 base; nucleotides not matched to a gene: 8. The germline gives CDR1 SGHTA, CDR2 FQGNSA. This CDR3 has 15 residues. The CDR3: CASRTGTEQNTEAFF. CDR3 coding DNA: TGTGCCAGCAGGACCGGGACAGAACAGAACACTGAAGCTTTCTTT. The full variable domain, in which reference TRBV7-2 and TRBJ1-1 provide the parts outside the CDR3, is GAGVSQSPSNKVTEKGKDVELRCDPISGHTALYWYRQSLGQGLEFLIYFQGNSAPDKSGLPSDRFSAERTGGSVSTLTIQRTQQEDSAVYLCASRTGTEQNTEAFFGQGTRLTVV.

V usage is TRBV7-2 and J usage is TRBJ1-5, with unresolved D. Per the germline V gene, CDR1 is SGHTA and CDR2 is FQGNSA. Trimming removed 0 bases from V and 7 bases from J, with 16 bases in between. The CDR3 has 16 amino acids. CDR3 protein: CASSLAGTGLGQPQHF. The CDR3 DNA reads as TGTGCCAGCAGCTTAGCCGGTACGGGATTGGGGCAGCCCCAGCATTTT.

The gene calls are TRBV4-1 and TRBJ2-3; 7 bases are a match to TRBD1. The germline V gene encodes CDR1 MGHRA and CDR2 YSYEKL. The CDR3 loop spans 15 amino acids. V lost 5 bases, J lost 0 bases, and 5 bases stayed unmatched. CDR3 DNA sequence: TGCGCCAGCAGCGCCCGGGACAGTAGCACAGATACGCAGTATTTT. Translating it yields CASSARDSSTDTQYF.

The chain employs TRBV29-1 and TRBJ2-2, with a tentative D call TRBD1 (6 bases). The V end was cut by 4 bases, the J end by 7 bases, with 16 bases between. This CDR3 contains 14 residues. Germline CDR1 SQVTM, CDR2 ANQGSEA. This CDR3 reads CSVALPGQRGELFF. The CDR3 DNA is TGCAGCGTTGCCCTCCCGGGACAACGCGGGGAGCTGTTTTTT.

The V call is TRBV7-8, the J call TRBJ1-5, with TRBD1 matching over 9 bases. The germline V gene encodes CDR1 SGHVS and CDR2 FQNEAQ. With V trimmed by 1 base and J by 6 bases, 19 bases remained unmatched. The CDR3 covers 20 residues. The CDR3 sequence is CASSLGGAVGTGGFRQPQHF. The CDR3, as DNA: TGTGCCAGCAGCTTAGGAGGGGCTGTAGGTACAGGGGGCTTCCGTCAGCCCCAGCATTTT.

CDR3 nucleotide sequence: TGTGCCAGCAGTCGGACAGGGGGAGACACCGGGGAGCTGTTTTTT. Encoded protein: CASSRTGGDTGELFF. This chain uses TRBV6-5 with TRBJ2-2; the match to TRBD1 covers 10 bases. This CDR3 is 15 amino acids long. The V segment lost 5 bases and the J segment 3 bases; nucleotides outside the gene matches: 3. Germline V CDR1 and CDR2: MNHEY, SVGAGI.

The chain combines TRBV3-1 (or the pseudogene TRBV3-2) with TRBJ2-3; perhaps TRBD1 as D (6 bases). Germline V lookup: CDR1 LGHDT, CDR2 YNNKEL (reference sequence). The CDR3 length is 14 residues. Deletions cut 3 bases from V and 1 base from J, with 8 bases between. In DNA form, the CDR3 reads TGTGCCAGCAGCCAGGACAGATGCACAGATACGCAGTATTTT. Translated: CASSQDRCTDTQYF.

This chain uses TRBV6-5 with TRBJ2-5; maybe TRBD1 (6 bases). Germline CDR1 reads MNHEY; CDR2 reads SVGAGI. The CDR3 covers 14 residues. V lost 8 bases to trimming and J lost 5 bases, with 18 bases between them. CDR3 in amino acids: CASRPGTSEETQYF. The CDR3 DNA follows: TGTGCCAGCCGCCCCGGGACATCTGAGGAGACCCAGTACTTC.

The rearrangement links TRBV6-2 or TRBV6-3 to TRBJ2-7; 8 positions match TRBD2. Losses at the gene ends were 4 bases for V and 4 bases for J; bases not matched to a gene: 3. This CDR3 has 13 amino acids. The germline V gene has CDR1 MNHEY and CDR2 SVGEGT. The CDR3 region has the DNA TGTGCCAGCAGTTTCGCGGGGGGTTACGAGCAGTACTTC. As protein: CASSFAGGYEQYF.

CDR3 sequence (DNA): TGCGCCAGCAGCCAAATCGTCGGCACAGGGGGCGCATCTGGGGCCAACGTCCTGACTTTC. Translation: CASSQIVGTGGASGANVLTF. This sequence joins TRBV4-1 and TRBJ2-6, with 9 bases aligning to TRBD1. V dropped 2 bases and J dropped 1; count of bases not matched to a gene: 12. Germline V CDR1 and CDR2: MGHRA, YSYEKL. The CDR3 is 20 residues long.

This chain connects TRBV29-1 to TRBJ2-7; D might be TRBD1 (5 bases). Germline CDR1 is SQVTM and CDR2 is ANQGSEA. The CDR3 sequence is 11 residues long. The ends were cut back, 7 bases at V and 3 bases at J, with 10 bases in the middle. In nucleotides, the CDR3 is TGCAGCGGGGGCACGGGCTACGAGCAGTACTTC. The encoded protein is CSGGTGYEQYF.

The rearrangement links TRBV7-6 to TRBJ2-7, with 8 bases fitting TRBD2. CDR1 is SGHVS and CDR2 is FNYEAQ in the germline V gene. The CDR3 contains 15 residues. J lost 2 bases, V lost 4 bases, and 7 bases had no gene match. As DNA, the CDR3 is TGTGCCAGCAGCTCCTCCGGAGCGGGGGCCTACGAGCAGTACTTC. Amino acids: CASSSSGAGAYEQYF. Drawing the rest from reference TRBV7-6 and TRBJ2-7, the complete variable domain is GAGVSQSPRYKVTKRGQDVALRCDPISGHVSLYWYRQALGQGPEFLTYFNYEAQQDKSGLPNDRFSAERPEGSISTLTIQRTEQRDSAMYRCASSSSGAGAYEQYFGPGTRLTVT.

The chain has TRBV6-2 or TRBV6-3 and TRBJ2-5, with D possibly matching TRBD1 (6 bases). The germline V gene has CDR1 MNHEY and CDR2 SVGEGT. Trimming left V 6 bases short and J 2 bases short, with 28 bases between. This CDR3 has 19 amino acids. CDR3 protein: CASSPRTGSGHVGQETQYF. DNA for the CDR3: TGTGCCAGCAGCCCCCGGACCGGGTCGGGACATGTAGGGCAAGAGACCCAGTACTTC.

The rearrangement links TRBV6-6 to TRBJ2-5; 15 nucleotides agree with TRBD2. Trimming removed 2 bases from V and 5 bases from J; junction bases left unmatched: 3. The CDR3 has 16 residues. Germline CDR1 and CDR2: MNHNY and SVGAGI (reference sequence). CDR3 DNA: TGTGCCAGCAGTTACGGACTAGCGGGGGGGCGGGAGACCCAGTACTTC. The encoded protein is CASSYGLAGGRETQYF.

The J gene is TRBJ2-6, the V gene TRBV7-9; the match to TRBD1 covers 7 bases. Per germline, CDR1 SEHNR and CDR2 FQNEAQ (reference sequence). V was clipped by 5 bases and J by 0 bases; unmatched bases: 13. The CDR3 has 19 residues. In nucleotides, the CDR3 is TGTGCCAGCAGCACCTGGAAAAGGACAGGCGTCTCTGGGGCCAACGTCCTGACTTTC. As protein: CASSTWKRTGVSGANVLTF. The whole variable domain, filled in from reference TRBV7-9 and TRBJ2-6, reads DTGVSQNPRHKITKRGQNVTFRCDPISEHNRLYWYRQTLGQGPEFLTYFQNEAQLEKSRLLSDRFSAERPKGSFSTLEIQRTEQGDSAMYLCASSTWKRTGVSGANVLTFGAGSRLTVL.

This clone has just one count. The rearrangement uses TRBV7-8 and TRBJ2-5; TRBD1 agrees at 7 bases. V shed 5 bases and J 2 bases; nucleotides not matched to a gene: 8. CDR1 and CDR2 from the germline V gene are SGHVS and FQNEAQ. The CDR3 is 15 residues long. The DNA of the CDR3 is TGTGCCAGCAGCCTAATCGGGACAGCTCAAGAGACCCAGTACTTC. It encodes CASSLIGTAQETQYF.

This clone was seen a single time. The chain is built from TRBV30 and TRBJ2-6, with D perhaps TRBD2 (6 bases). The CDR3 runs to 17 residues. Germline lookup yields CDR1 GTSNPN and CDR2 SVGIG (reference sequence). Trimming took 3 bases from V and 0 from J, leaving 15 bases between them. The CDR3 region has the DNA TGTGCCTGGAGCTGGGACTTTCCACCCTCTGGGGCCAACGTCCTGACTTTC. Protein sequence: CAWSWDFPPSGANVLTF.

The chain couples TRBV7-3 to TRBJ2-6; 10 bases are shared with TRBD1. CDR1 is SGHTA and CDR2 is FQGTGA in the germline V gene. Germline trimming cut 5 bases from V and 0 bases from J; bases unmatched to any gene: 10. This CDR3 has 19 amino acids. The chain's CDR3 is CASSTQPGQGSSGANVLTF. Here the CDR3 DNA reads TGTGCCAGCAGCACACAACCGGGACAGGGGAGCTCTGGGGCCAACGTCCTGACTTTC.

The J gene is TRBJ2-7, the V gene TRBV6-6; possible D gene TRBD2, 6 bases. The CDR3 consists of 15 residues. Trimming removed 5 bases from V and 2 bases from J, with 16 bases in between. Per the germline V gene, CDR1 is MNHNY and CDR2 is SVGAGI (reference sequence). CDR3 DNA: TGTGCCAGCAGTAAGCCGGGACTGGGCACCTACGAGCAGTACTTC. Translation: CASSKPGLGTYEQYF.

The chain joins TRBV4-2 to TRBJ2-7; 16 bases match TRBD2. Germline values: CDR1 LGHNA, CDR2 YNFKEQ. The ends lost 4 bases at V and 7 bases at J; junction bases unmatched: 4. CDR3 length: 15 amino acids. The CDR3 loop reads CASSPGLAGGREQYF. The CDR3 DNA is TGTGCCAGCAGCCCGGGACTAGCGGGGGGGAGGGAGCAGTACTTC.

The CDR3 DNA follows: TGTGCCAGCAGCTTAAGACCATCACAACAGATCATGAACACTGAAGCTTTCTTT. This codes for CASSLRPSQQIMNTEAFF. This chain uses TRBV7-8 with TRBJ1-1, with D hard to call. CDR3 size: 18 residues. Deletions cut 2 bases from V and 0 bases from J, with 19 bases between. CDR1 and CDR2 from the germline V gene are SGHVS and FQNEAQ.

This sequence joins TRBV4-2 and TRBJ1-5; D ambiguous. Germline CDR1 is LGHNA and CDR2 is YNFKEQ. This CDR3 is 17 amino acids long. Trimming stripped 1 base from V and 0 bases from J, with 13 bases between. The CDR3 region is CASSQVFEHHSNQPQHF. The CDR3 DNA follows: TGTGCCAGCAGCCAAGTTTTCGAACACCATAGCAATCAGCCCCAGCATTTT.

The rearrangement links TRBV7-2 to TRBJ2-7, with 7 nucleotides matching TRBD1. The CDR3 extends over 15 amino acids. Germline V gives CDR1 SGHTA, CDR2 FQGNSA. V was pared by 0 bases and J by 0 bases, with 2 bases of the junction left unmatched. CDR3: CASSLAGGDSYEQYF. The CDR3 DNA reads as TGTGCCAGCAGCTTAGCAGGGGGCGACTCCTACGAGCAGTACTTC.

The chain is built from TRBV18 and TRBJ1-3, with 7 nucleotides matching TRBD1. Unmatched junction bases numbered 6, after V lost 4 bases and J lost 0 bases. The CDR3 length is 16 residues. Per the germline V gene, CDR1 is KGHSH and CDR2 is LQKENI. CDR3: CASSLTGQDSGNTIYF. CDR3 coding DNA: TGTGCCAGCTCACTCACCGGACAGGACTCTGGAAACACCATATATTTT.

The chain recombines TRBV10-3 with TRBJ2-5; D may be TRBD1 (5 bases). CDR3 length: 12 amino acids. The V gene's germline CDR1 is ENHRY and CDR2 SYGVKD. V was trimmed by 3 bases and J by 5 bases, leaving 7 bases between them. In nucleotides, the CDR3 is TGTGCCATCAGTGACAGGGATGAGACCCAGTACTTC. This gives the protein CAISDRDETQYF.

This chain uses TRBV5-1 with TRBJ1-4; a possible D gene is TRBD1 (5 bases). Germline loops: CDR1 SGHRS, CDR2 YFSETQ. This CDR3 comprises 15 residues. V dropped 4 bases and J dropped 8 bases, with 18 bases sitting between them. The CDR3 reads CASSPHRRVEEKLFF. In nucleotides, the CDR3 is TGCGCCAGCAGCCCACACAGGCGCGTTGAAGAAAAACTGTTTTTT.

CDR3 sequence (DNA): TGCGCCAGCAGTCAAACACAGGGAGAGGGTGAAAAACTGTTTTTT. It yields the protein CASSQTQGEGEKLFF. The genes are TRBV23-1 and TRBJ1-4; tentative D call: TRBD1 (6 bases). TRBV23-1 falls under the ORF class, with uncertain function. This CDR3 is built from 15 residues. The germline V and J ends were trimmed by 2 bases and 7 bases, with 14 bases remaining between them.